The next 8 T cell receptor beta chains were all read from a single sample in a study of beta chain features in type 1 diabetes. Reverse transcription of all isolated RNA meant that expressed TCRB transcripts were sequenced. Clones were read by immunoSEQ multiplex PCR, and TCRdb kept only the in-frame ones, dropping some. The table shows 110,000 or so clones, with 40% occurring only once. The sample taken for sequencing was stem cell memory CD4+ T cells from blood. The receptor source for this set is a woman aged 18-29 years in good health.

The gene calls are TRBV5-1 and TRBJ2-7, with 11 positions matching TRBD1. Germline V gene lookup returns CDR1 SGHRS and CDR2 YFSETQ. This CDR3 has 17 residues. The V segment lost 2 bases and the J segment 0 bases; nucleotides outside the gene matches: 7. CDR3 loop: CASSFRSGTGGSYEQYF. The DNA of the CDR3 is TGCGCCAGCAGCTTTCGGTCTGGGACAGGGGGCTCCTACGAGCAGTACTTC.

The chain carries TRBV5-1 and TRBJ1-5, with no clear D. The CDR3 spans 15 residues. The V and J ends lost 0 bases and 6 bases respectively, with 13 bases between them. The germline CDR1 and CDR2 sequences are SGHRS and YFSETQ. DNA for the CDR3: TGCGCCAGCAGCTTGGCCGGGAGGGTGAGTCAGCCCCAGCATTTT. Its translation: CASSLAGRVSQPQHF.

The chain couples TRBV29-1 to TRBJ2-7; D is perhaps TRBD1 (5 bases). Looked up from germline, CDR1 is SQVTM and CDR2 is ANQGSEA. The CDR3 sequence is 12 residues long. Trimming left V 6 bases short and J 0 bases short, with 9 bases between. The CDR3 DNA sequence: TGCAGCGTGCAAGGGGTCTCCTACGAGCAGTACTTC. This translates into CSVQGVSYEQYF.

The J gene is TRBJ2-2, the V gene TRBV25-1; D is possibly TRBD2 (7 bases). The V end was cut by 1 base, the J end by 3 bases, with 15 bases between. The germline gives CDR1 MGHDK, CDR2 SYGVNS. CDR3 size: 17 residues. The CDR3 loop is CASSELGGAAYTGELFF. CDR3 nucleotide sequence: TGTGCCAGCAGTGAATTGGGGGGGGCTGCCTACACCGGGGAGCTGTTTTTT. Based on the CDR3 plus reference TRBV25-1 and TRBJ2-2, the full variable domain is EADIYQTPRYLVIGTGKKITLECSQTMGHDKMYWYQQDPGMELHLIHYSYGVNSTEKGDLSSESTVSRIRTEHFPLTLESARPSHTSQYLCASSELGGAAYTGELFFGEGSRLTVL.

This clone was counted a few times. This sequence joins TRBV19 and TRBJ2-7, with 8 bases identical to TRBD2. The junction had 9 bases not matched to a gene; V was cut back by 5 bases and J by 6 bases. This CDR3 is 14 amino acids long. CDR1 and CDR2 (germline): LNHDA, SQIVND (reference sequence). The CDR3 DNA reads as TGTGCCAGTAGTTCCGGGAGGGCCCTATCCGAGCAGTACTTC. Translating it yields CASSSGRALSEQYF.

This clone turned up a few times. The CDR3 here is CASSPSGFSYNEQFF. CDR3 bases: TGTGCCAGCAGTCCTAGCGGCTTCTCCTACAATGAGCAGTTCTTC. The chain is built from TRBV27 and TRBJ2-1; 7 bases align to TRBD2. CDR1 and CDR2 from the germline V gene are MNHEY and SMNVEV (reference sequence). J lost 0 bases, V lost 5 bases, and 4 bases had no gene match. This CDR3 comprises 15 residues.

This clone was counted between two and nine times. CDR3 sequence (DNA): TGTGCCAGCAGACCCCCCCTAGGGACAGGGCTTGGGGCCAACGTCCTGACTTTC. Residues: CASRPPLGTGLGANVLTF. V usage is TRBV28 and J usage is TRBJ2-6; 9 bases line up with TRBD1. The CDR3 has 18 residues. The trim removed 6 bases at V and 3 bases at J, leaving 12 bases unmatched. Germline assignment: CDR1 MDHEN and CDR2 SYDVKM.

The rearrangement uses TRBV6-6 and TRBJ2-7; D is uncertain. From germline, CDR1 is MNHNY and CDR2 SVGAGI (reference sequence). V was cut by 0 bases and J by 5 bases, with 11 bases left in between. CDR3 length: 14 amino acids. The CDR3 nucleotides read TGTGCCAGCAGTTACTCGAGTGGGCGTCACGAGCAGTACTTC. This sequence encodes CASSYSSGRHEQYF.